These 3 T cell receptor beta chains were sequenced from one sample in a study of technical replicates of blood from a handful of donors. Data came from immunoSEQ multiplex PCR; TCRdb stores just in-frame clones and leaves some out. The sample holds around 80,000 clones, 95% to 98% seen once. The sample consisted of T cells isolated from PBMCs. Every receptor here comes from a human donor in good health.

The CDR3 sequence: CASSFSRDSEAFF. In DNA, the CDR3 is TGTGCCAGCAGTTTTTCTAGGGACAGTGAAGCTTTCTTT. The gene calls are TRBV27 and TRBJ1-1; the match to TRBD1 covers 7 bases. Trimming at V came to 3 bases and at J to 7 bases, leaving 5 bases not matched to a gene. This CDR3 comprises 13 residues. From germline, CDR1 is MNHEY and CDR2 SMNVEV (reference sequence).

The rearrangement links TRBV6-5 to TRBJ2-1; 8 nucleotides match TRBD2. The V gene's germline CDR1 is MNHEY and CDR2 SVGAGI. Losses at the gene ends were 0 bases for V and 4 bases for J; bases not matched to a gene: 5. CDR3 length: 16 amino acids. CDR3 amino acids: CASSYSSGSVYNEQFF. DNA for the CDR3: TGTGCCAGCAGTTACTCAAGCGGGAGTGTATACAATGAGCAGTTCTTC.

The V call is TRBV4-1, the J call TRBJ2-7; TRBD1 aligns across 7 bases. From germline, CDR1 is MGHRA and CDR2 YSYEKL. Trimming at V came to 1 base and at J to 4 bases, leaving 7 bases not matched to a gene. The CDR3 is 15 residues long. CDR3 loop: CASSQVYPGQYEQYF. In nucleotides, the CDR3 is TGCGCCAGCAGCCAAGTTTACCCGGGACAGTACGAGCAGTACTTC.